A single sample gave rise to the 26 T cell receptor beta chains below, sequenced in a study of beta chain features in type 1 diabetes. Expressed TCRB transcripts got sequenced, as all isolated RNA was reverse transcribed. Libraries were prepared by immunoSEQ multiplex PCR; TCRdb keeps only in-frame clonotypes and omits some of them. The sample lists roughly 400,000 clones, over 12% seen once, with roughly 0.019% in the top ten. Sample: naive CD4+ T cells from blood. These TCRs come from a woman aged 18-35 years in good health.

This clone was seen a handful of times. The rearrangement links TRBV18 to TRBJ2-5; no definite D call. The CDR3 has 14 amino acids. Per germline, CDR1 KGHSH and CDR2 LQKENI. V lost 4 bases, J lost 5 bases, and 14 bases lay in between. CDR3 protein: CASSLTTGWETQYF. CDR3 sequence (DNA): TGTGCCAGCTCACTCACTACGGGTTGGGAGACCCAGTACTTC. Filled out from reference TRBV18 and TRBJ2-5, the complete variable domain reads NAGVMQNPRHLVRRRGQEARLRCSPMKGHSHVYWYRQLPEEGLKFMVYLQKENIIDESGMPKERFSAEFPKEGPSILRIQQVVRGDSAAYFCASSLTTGWETQYFGPGTRLLVL.

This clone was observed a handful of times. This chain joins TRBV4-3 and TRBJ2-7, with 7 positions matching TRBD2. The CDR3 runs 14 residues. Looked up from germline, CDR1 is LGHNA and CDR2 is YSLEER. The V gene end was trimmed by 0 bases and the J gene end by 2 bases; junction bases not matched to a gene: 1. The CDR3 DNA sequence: TGCGCCAGCAGCCAAGATGCGGGGGCCTACGAGCAGTACTTC. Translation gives CASSQDAGAYEQYF.

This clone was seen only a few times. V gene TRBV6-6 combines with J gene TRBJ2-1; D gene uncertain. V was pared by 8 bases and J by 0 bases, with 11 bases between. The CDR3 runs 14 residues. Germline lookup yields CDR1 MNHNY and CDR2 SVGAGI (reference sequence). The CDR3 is CASVAHSSYNEQFF. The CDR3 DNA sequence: TGTGCCAGCGTCGCCCATAGCTCCTACAATGAGCAGTTCTTC.

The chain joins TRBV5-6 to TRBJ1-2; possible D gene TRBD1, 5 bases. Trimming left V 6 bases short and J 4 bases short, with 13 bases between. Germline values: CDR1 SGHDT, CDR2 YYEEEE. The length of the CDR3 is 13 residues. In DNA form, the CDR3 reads TGTGCCAGCACCCCCCAGGGAACCTATGGCTACACCTTC. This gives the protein CASTPQGTYGYTF.

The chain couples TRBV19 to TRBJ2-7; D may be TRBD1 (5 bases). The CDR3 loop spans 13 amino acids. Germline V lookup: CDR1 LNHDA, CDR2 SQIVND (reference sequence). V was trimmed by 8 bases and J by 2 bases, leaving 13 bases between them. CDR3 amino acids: CASGDSFTYEQYF. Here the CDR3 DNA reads TGTGCCAGTGGCGACAGCTTTACCTACGAGCAGTACTTC.

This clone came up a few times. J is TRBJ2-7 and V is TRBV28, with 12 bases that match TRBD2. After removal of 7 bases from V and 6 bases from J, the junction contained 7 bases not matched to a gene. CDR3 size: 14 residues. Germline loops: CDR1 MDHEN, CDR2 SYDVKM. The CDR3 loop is CASTPGLAGSEQYF. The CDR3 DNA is TGTGCCAGCACCCCGGGACTAGCGGGTTCCGAGCAGTACTTC. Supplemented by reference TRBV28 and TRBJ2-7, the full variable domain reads DVKVTQSSRYLVKRTGEKVFLECVQDMDHENMFWYRQDPGLGLRLIYFSYDVKMKEKGDIPEGYSVSREKKERFSLILESASTNQTSMYLCASTPGLAGSEQYFGPGTRLTVT.

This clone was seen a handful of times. CDR3 residues: CAWGVREFLPQYF. The CDR3 bases are TGTGCCTGGGGGGTGAGGGAGTTCCTCCCCCAGTACTTC. The chain combines TRBV30 with TRBJ2-5, with D maybe TRBD2 (5 bases). The V and J ends lost 5 bases and 9 bases respectively, with 19 bases between them. In germline, CDR1 is GTSNPN, CDR2 SVGIG (reference sequence). The CDR3 is 13 residues long.

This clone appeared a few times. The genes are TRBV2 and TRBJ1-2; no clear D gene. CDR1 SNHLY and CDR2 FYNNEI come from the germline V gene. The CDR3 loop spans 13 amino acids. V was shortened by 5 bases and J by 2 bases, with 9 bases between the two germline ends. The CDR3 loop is CASSLKTNYGYTF. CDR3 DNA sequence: TGTGCCAGCAGTCTGAAGACAAACTATGGCTACACCTTC.

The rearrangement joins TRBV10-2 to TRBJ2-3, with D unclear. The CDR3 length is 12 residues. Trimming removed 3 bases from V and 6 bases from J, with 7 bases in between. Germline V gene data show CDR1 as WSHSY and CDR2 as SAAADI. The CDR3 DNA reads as TGCGCCAGCAGTGAACAGACCGATACGCAGTATTTT. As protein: CASSEQTDTQYF.

CDR3 amino acids: CASSLYGTDTQYF. In nucleotides, the CDR3 is TGCGCCAGCAGCTTGTATGGCACAGATACGCAGTATTTT. The chain joins TRBV5-1 to TRBJ2-3; D is unresolved. The V end lost 1 base, the J end lost 1 base, and 4 bases lay between the germline ends. CDR1 is SGHRS and CDR2 is YFSETQ in the germline V gene. The length of the CDR3 is 13 residues.

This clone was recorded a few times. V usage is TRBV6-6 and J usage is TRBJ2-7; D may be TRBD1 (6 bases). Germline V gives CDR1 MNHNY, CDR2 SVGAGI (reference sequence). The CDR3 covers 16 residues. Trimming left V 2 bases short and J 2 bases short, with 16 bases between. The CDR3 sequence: CASSYHLRGGTYEQYF. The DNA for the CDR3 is TGTGCCAGCAGTTACCACCTCAGGGGTGGCACCTACGAGCAGTACTTC.

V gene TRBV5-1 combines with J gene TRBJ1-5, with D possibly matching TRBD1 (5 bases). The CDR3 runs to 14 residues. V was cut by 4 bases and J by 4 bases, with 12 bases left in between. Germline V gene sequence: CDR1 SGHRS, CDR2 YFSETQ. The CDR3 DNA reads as TGCGCCAGCAGCCTCTCCTCAGGGAATCAGCCCCAGCATTTT. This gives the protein CASSLSSGNQPQHF.

The CDR3 is CASSLEPFGTEAFF. The CDR3 nucleotides are TGCGCCAGCAGCTTGGAACCTTTCGGCACTGAAGCTTTCTTT. The chain employs TRBV5-1 and TRBJ1-1; D is ambiguous. The germline V gene has CDR1 SGHRS and CDR2 YFSETQ. Trimming took off 0 bases at V and 4 bases at J, with 10 bases between the two ends. The CDR3 contains 14 residues.

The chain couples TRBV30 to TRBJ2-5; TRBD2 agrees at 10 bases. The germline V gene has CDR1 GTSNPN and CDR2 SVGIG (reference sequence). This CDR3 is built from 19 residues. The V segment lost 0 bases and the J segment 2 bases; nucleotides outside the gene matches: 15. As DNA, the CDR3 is TGTGCCTGGAGTGTACCCCTCCTTTCTAGCGGGAGTGAACAAGAGACCCAGTACTTC. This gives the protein CAWSVPLLSSGSEQETQYF.

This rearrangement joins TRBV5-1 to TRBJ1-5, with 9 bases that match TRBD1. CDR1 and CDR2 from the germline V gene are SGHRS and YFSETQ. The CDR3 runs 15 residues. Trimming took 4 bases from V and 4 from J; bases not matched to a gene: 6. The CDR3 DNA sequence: TGCGCCAGCAGCGCCGGGACAGGGCCTAATCAGCCCCAGCATTTT. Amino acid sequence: CASSAGTGPNQPQHF.

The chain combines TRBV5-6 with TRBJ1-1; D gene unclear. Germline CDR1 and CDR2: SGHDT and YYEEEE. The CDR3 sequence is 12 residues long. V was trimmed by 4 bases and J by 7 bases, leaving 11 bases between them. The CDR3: CASSRGRVEAFF. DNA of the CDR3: TGTGCCAGCAGCCGGGGTAGGGTTGAAGCTTTCTTT.

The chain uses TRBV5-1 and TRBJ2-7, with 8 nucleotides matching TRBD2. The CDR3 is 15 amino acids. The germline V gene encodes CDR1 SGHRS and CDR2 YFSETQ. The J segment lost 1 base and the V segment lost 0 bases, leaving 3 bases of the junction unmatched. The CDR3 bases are TGCGCCAGCAGCTTGGCGGGAGGGCGGTCCTACGAGCAGTACTTC. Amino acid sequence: CASSLAGGRSYEQYF.

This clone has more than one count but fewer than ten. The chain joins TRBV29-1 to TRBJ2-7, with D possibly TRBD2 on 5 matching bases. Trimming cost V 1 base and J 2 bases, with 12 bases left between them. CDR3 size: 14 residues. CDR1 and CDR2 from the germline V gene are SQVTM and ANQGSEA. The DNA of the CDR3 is TGCAGCGTTGAAGGGAGGCTTCCTCCCTACGAGCAGTACTTC. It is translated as CSVEGRLPPYEQYF.

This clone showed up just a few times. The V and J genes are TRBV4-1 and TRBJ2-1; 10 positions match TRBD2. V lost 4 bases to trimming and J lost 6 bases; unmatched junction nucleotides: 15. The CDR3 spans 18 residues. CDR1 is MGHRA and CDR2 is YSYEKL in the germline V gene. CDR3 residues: CASSPLLGRLAGPNEQFF. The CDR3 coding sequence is TGCGCCAGCAGCCCACTACTAGGAAGACTAGCGGGCCCCAATGAGCAGTTCTTC.

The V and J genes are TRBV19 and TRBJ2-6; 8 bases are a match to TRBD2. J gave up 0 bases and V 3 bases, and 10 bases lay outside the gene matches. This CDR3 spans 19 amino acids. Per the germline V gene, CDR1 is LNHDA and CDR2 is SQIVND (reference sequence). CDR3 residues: CASSMAPGSGSSGANVLTF. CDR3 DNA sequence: TGTGCCAGTAGTATGGCCCCAGGGAGCGGGAGCTCTGGGGCCAACGTCCTGACTTTC.

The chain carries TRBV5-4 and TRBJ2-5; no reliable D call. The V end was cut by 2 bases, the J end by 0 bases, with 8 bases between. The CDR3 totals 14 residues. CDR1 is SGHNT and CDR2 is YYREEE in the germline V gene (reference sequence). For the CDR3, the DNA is TGTGCCAGCAGCTTCCGAGAGTACCAAGAGACCCAGTACTTC. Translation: CASSFREYQETQYF.

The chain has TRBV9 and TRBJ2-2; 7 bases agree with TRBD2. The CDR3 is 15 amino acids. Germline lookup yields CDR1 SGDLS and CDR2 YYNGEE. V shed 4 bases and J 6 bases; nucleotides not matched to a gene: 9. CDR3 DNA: TGTGCCAGCAGCCCCCGGCTAGCGGTATCCGGGGAGCTGTTTTTT. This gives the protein CASSPRLAVSGELFF.

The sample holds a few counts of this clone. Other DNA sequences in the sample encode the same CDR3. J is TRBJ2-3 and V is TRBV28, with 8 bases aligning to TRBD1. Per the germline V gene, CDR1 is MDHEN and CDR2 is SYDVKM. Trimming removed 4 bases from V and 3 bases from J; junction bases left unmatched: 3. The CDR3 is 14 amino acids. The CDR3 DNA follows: TGTGCCAGCAGTTCCGGACAGGGAACAGATACGCAGTATTTT. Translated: CASSSGQGTDTQYF.

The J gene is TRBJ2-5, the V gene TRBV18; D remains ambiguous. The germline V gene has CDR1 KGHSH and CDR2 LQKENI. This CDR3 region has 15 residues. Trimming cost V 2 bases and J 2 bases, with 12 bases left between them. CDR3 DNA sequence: TGTGCCAGCTCACCAATTTCGCAAACTCAAGAGACCCAGTACTTC. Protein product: CASSPISQTQETQYF.

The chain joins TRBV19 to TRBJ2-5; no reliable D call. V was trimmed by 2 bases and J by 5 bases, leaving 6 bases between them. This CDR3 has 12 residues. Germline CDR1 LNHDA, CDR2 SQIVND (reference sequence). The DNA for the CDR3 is TGTGCCAGTAGTATAAGAGCGGAGACCCAGTACTTC. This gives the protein CASSIRAETQYF.

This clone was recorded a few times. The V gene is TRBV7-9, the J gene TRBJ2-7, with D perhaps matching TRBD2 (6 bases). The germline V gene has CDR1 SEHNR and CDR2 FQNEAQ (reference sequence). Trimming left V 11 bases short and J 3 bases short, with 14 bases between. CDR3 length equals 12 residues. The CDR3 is CAQGADYYEQYF. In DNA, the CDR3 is TGTGCCCAGGGCGCGGACTACTACGAGCAGTACTTC.